This T cell receptor beta chain was retrieved from a study of T-cell memory formation after mild COVID-19. Study-wide findings and caveats: Whereas later expanders leaned CD4+, clones contracting day 15 to 85 showed a balanced CD4/CD8 makeup.

Constant-segment primers and 5'RACE yielded cDNA libraries for TCR alpha and TCR beta, each carrying sample barcodes and UMIs. TCRdb re-analysed the 5' RACE reads in MiXCR, keeping a single row per CDR3 protein. In the table there are 280,000 or so distinct CDR3 sequences, 8.2% of which are singletons. CDR3 length: 14 amino acids. Trimming took 5 bases from V and 4 from J; bases not matched to a gene: 4. Germline V lookup: CDR1 SGHRS, CDR2 YFSETQ. This clonotype appeared a few times. Its cognate antigen is unknown. The chain has TRBV5-1 and TRBJ1-2, with 11 bases identical to TRBD1. The receptor was derived from a man in his late teens or twenties who had mild COVID-19 (a few samples of this study predate the infection). Cell type and time point are not known. The material sequenced was PBMCs or a T cell subset sorted from them (not recorded which). Written as DNA, the CDR3 is TGCGCCAGCAGAATTGGGACAGGGGGCTATGGCTACACCTTC. Amino acids: CASRIGTGGYGYTF.